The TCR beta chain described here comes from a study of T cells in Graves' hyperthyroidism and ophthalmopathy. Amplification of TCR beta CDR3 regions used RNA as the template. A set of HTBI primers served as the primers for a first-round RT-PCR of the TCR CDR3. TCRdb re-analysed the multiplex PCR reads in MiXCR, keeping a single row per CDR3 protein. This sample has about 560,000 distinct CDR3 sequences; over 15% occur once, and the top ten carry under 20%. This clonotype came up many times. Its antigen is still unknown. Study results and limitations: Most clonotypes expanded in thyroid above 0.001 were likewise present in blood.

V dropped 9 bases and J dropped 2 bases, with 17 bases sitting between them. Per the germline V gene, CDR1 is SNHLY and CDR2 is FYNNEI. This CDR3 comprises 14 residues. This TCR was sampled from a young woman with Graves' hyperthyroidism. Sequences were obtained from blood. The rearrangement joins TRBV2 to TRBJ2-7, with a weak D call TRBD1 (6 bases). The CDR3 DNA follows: TGTGCCAGTCTCGCCGGGACACCCGCCTACGAGCAGTACTTC. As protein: CASLAGTPAYEQYF.